This T cell receptor beta chain is from a study of shared clonotypes between healthy human individuals. Study-level findings and limits: Among several donors, approximately 5% of naive CD4 clonotypes were found in common.

A single count supports this clone. Antigen: not known. Only CD45RO-negative cells positively selected for CCR7 counted as naive CD8 cells, so terminally differentiated effector memory CD45RA+ cells were excluded. All of the donors resided in Nashville, Tennessee, and each was a Caucasian adult. The assay was carried out at the deep level. Some clones are missing from TCRdb's copy, which holds only in-frame ones; the method was immunoSEQ multiplex PCR. The top ten hold 1.1% of the sample, which has roughly 2 million clones, around 96% seen once. The sequence was obtained from a man younger than 35 in good health. The sequencing input was naive CD8+ T cells sorted from blood.

The CDR3 loop is CASTMPTGGVLSNQPQHF. CDR3 DNA: TGCGCCAGTACGATGCCCACAGGGGGCGTTCTTAGCAATCAGCCCCAGCATTTT. This rearrangement joins TRBV5-1 to TRBJ1-5; 9 nucleotides match TRBD1. Germline V gene sequence: CDR1 SGHRS, CDR2 YFSETQ. Losses at the gene ends were 8 bases for V and 0 bases for J; bases not matched to a gene: 15. The length of the CDR3 is 18 residues. Based on the CDR3 plus reference TRBV5-1 and TRBJ1-5, the full variable domain is KAGVTQTPRYLIKTRGQQVTLSCSPISGHRSVSWYQQTPGQGLQFLFEYFSETQRNKGNFPGRFSGRQFSNSRSEMNVSTLELGDSALYLCASTMPTGGVLSNQPQHFGDGTRLSIL.